The clone carrying this T cell receptor beta chain was detected ten times or more. This entry belongs to a study of T-cell reconstitution after alpha-beta-depleted transplantation in children. Trimming stripped 4 bases from V and 6 bases from J, with 14 bases between. CDR1 is SGHRS, CDR2 YFSETQ, per germline. This CDR3 comprises 14 residues. Researchers prepared the TCRbeta library using unique molecular identifiers, the study reports. TCRdb called the PCR reads again in MiXCR, with one record for every CDR3 protein. Here the sample spans some 240,000 distinct CDR3 sequences, 12% being singletons. The rearrangement uses TRBV5-1 and TRBJ2-1, with a weak D call TRBD1 (5 bases). This sequence was found in a human donor who donated a stem cell graft to a child with acute lymphoblastic leukemia. The sequencing here drew on PBMCs from the stem cell graft donor, taken from the stem cell graft. In nucleotides, the CDR3 is TGCGCCAGCAGCACGACAGCCGGTCGCAATGAGCAGTTCTTC. Its protein product is CASSTTAGRNEQFF.